This T cell receptor beta chain was sequenced in a study of graft-versus-host responses after intestinal transplantation. Study context: Among the recipients, all got anti-thymocyte globulin induction and then tacrolimus and steroids for approximately 3 years. Study-level points and caveats: Recipient marrow contained GvH clones, some of which appeared first in ileum or blood. Levels of circulating GvH clones at their peak were associated with early post-transplant HvG declines.

In the case of this clone: Its antigen is unknown.

Repertoires were generated with immunoSEQ multiplex PCR, while TCRdb's copy carries only in-frame clones and drops some. This table holds 40,000 or so clones, roughly 80% found once. The TCR was taken from a human patient who received an intestinal transplant, so some T cells may come from the graft donor. The sequences come from PBMCs, collected about 990 days after transplant.

The CDR3 spells CSWERDYGYTF. In DNA form, the CDR3 reads TGCAGTTGGGAGAGGGACTATGGCTACACCTTC. The chain combines TRBV20-1 with TRBJ1-2; no clear D gene. In germline, CDR1 is DFQATT, CDR2 SNEGSKA (reference sequence). This CDR3 has 11 amino acids. Trimming pared 8 bases from V and 3 bases from J, leaving 10 bases between.